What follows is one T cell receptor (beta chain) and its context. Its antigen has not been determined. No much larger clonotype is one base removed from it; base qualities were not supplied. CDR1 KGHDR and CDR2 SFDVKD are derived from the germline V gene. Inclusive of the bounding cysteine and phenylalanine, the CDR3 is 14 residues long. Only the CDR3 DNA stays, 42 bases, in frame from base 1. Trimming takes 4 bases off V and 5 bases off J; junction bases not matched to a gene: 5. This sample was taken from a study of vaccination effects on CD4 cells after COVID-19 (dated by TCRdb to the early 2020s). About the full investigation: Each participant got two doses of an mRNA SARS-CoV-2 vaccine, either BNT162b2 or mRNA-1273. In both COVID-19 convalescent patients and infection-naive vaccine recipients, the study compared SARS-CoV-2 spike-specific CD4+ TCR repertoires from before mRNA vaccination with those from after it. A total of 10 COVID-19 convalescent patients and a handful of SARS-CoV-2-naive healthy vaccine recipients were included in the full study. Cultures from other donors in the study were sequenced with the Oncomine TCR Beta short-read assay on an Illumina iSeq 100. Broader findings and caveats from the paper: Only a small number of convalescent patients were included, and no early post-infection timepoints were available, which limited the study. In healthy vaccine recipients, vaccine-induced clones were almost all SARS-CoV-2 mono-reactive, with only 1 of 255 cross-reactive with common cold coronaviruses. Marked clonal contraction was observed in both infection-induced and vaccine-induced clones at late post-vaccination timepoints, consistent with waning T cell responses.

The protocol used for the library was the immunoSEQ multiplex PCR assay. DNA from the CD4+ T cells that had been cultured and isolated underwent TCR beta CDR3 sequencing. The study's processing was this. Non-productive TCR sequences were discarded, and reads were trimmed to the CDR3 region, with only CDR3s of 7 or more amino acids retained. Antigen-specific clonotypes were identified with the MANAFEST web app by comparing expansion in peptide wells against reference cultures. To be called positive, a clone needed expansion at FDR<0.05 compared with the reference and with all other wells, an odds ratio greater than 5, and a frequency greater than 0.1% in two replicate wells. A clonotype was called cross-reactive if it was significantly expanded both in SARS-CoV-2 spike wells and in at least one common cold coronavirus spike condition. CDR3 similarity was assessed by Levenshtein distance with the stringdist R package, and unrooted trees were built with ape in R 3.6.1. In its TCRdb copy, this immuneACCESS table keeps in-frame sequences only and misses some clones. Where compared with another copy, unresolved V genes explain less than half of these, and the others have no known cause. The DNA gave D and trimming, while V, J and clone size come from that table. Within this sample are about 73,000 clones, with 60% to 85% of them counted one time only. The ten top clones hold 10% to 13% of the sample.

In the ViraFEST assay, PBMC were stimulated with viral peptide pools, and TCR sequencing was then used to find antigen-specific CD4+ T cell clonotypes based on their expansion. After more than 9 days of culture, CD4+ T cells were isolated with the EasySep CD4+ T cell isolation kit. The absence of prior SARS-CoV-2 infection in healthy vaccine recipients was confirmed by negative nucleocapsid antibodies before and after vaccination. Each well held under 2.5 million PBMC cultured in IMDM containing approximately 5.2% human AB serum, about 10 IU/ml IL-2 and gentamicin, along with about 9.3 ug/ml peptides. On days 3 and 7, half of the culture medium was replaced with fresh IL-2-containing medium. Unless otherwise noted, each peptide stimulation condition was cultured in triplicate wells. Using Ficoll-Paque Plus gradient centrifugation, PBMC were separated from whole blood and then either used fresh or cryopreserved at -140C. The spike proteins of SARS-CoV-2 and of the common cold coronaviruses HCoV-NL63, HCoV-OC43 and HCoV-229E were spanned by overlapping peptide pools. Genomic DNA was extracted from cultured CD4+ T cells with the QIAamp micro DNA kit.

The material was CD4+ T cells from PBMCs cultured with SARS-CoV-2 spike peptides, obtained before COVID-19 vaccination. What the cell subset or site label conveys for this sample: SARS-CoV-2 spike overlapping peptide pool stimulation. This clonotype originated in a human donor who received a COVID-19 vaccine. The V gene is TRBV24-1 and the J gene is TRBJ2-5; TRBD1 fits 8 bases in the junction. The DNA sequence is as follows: TGTGCCACCAGTGACTCAGGGGGCCGTGAGACCCAGTACTTC. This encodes CATSDSGGRETQYF.